Only a few counts were recorded for the clone carrying this TCR beta chain. As yet, its antigen is unknown. The source of the sample is a study of regulatory T cells in long-lasting Graves disease. Documented time point: newly diagnosed GD, antithyroid drugs for less than 3 months. Construction of the TCR library relied on RNA isolated from PBMCs. The patients were drawn from one endocrinology department in Xi'an, China. To make TCR beta libraries, researchers used iRepertoire HTBI primers and Arm-PCR of CDR3 regions. MiXCR, applied by TCRdb to the multiplex PCR reads, yields one record per CDR3 protein. The sample contains 350,000 to 450,000 distinct CDR3 sequences, 14% to 15% of which appear only once. Study results and caveats: Favoring TRBV28, TRBJ1-2 and TRBJ2-5 was a feature seen in persistent disease.

Germline CDR1 and CDR2: KGHSH and LQKENI. The ends were cut back, 2 bases at V and 8 bases at J, with 13 bases in the middle. The CDR3 runs to 14 residues. The same sample was also used in a study of T cells in Graves' hyperthyroidism and ophthalmopathy. That work contributes: Diagnosing involved the use of clinical symptoms, serum thyroxine and TRAb, thyroid ultrasound and orbital computed tomography. Clonotypes that were expanded in thyroid above 0.001 mostly appeared in blood too.

The source material was peripheral blood mononuclear cells (PBMCs), sampled at new diagnosis, from a patient treated with antithyroid drugs. The V and J genes are TRBV18 and TRBJ2-1, with no clear D. This TCR was sampled from a woman younger than 45 with Graves disease. Here the CDR3 DNA reads TGTGCCAGCTCACCAGGGTTCGGTAGAGATGAGCAGTTCTTC. Residues: CASSPGFGRDEQFF. The whole variable domain, remainder taken from reference TRBV18 and TRBJ2-1, is NAGVMQNPRHLVRRRGQEARLRCSPMKGHSHVYWYRQLPEEGLKFMVYLQKENIIDESGMPKERFSAEFPKEGPSILRIQQVVRGDSAAYFCASSPGFGRDEQFFGPGTRLTVL.